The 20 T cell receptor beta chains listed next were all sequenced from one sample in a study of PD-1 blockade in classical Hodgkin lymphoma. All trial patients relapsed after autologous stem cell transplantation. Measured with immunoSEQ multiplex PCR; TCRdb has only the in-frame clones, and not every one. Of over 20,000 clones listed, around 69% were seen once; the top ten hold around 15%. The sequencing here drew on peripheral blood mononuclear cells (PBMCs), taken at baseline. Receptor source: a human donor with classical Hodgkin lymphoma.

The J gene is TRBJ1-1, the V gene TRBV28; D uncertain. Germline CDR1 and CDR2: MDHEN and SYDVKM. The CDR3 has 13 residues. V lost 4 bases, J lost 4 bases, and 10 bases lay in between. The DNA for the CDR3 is TGTGCCAGCAGTTCCGTGCTAGGCACTGAAGCTTTCTTT. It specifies CASSSVLGTEAFF.

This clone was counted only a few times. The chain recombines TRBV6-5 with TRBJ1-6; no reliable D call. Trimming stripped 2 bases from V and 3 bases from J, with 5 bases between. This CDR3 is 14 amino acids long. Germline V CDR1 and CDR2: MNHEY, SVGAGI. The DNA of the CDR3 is TGTGCCAGCAGTTACAGGGACTATAATTCACCCCTCCACTTT. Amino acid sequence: CASSYRDYNSPLHF.

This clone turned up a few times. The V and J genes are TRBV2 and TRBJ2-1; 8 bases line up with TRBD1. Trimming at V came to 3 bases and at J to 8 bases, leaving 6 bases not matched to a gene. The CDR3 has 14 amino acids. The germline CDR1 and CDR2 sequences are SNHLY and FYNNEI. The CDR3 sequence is CASSETGVNDEQFF. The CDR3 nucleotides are TGTGCCAGCAGTGAGACAGGGGTTAACGATGAGCAGTTCTTC.

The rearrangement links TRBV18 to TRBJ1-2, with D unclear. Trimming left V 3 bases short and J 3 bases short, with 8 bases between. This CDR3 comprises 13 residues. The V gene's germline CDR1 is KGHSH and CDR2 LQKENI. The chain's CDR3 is CASSPTSDYGYTF. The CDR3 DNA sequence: TGTGCCAGCTCACCTACGTCGGACTATGGCTACACCTTC.

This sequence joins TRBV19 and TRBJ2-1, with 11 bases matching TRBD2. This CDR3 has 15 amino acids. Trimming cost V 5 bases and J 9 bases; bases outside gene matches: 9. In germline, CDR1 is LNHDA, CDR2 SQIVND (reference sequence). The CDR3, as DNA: TGTGCCAGTAGTTGGGGACTAGCGGTTCTGGGTGAGCAGTTCTTC. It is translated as CASSWGLAVLGEQFF.

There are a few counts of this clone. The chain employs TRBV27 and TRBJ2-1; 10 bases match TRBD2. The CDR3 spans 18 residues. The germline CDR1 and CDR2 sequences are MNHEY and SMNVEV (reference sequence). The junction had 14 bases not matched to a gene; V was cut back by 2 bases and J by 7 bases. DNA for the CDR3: TGTGCCAGCAGTTTAAAGAGCGGGGGGGCGTGGGTTTTTAATGAGCAGTTCTTC. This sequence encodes CASSLKSGGAWVFNEQFF.

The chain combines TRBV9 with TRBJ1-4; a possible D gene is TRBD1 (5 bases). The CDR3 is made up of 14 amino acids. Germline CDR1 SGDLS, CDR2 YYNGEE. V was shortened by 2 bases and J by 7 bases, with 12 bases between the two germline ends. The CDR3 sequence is CASSVSLGGEKLFF. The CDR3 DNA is TGTGCCAGCAGCGTGAGTCTGGGGGGTGAAAAACTGTTTTTT. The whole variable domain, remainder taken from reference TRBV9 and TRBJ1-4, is DSGVTQTPKHLITATGQRVTLRCSPRSGDLSVYWYQQSLDQGLQFLIQYYNGEERAKGNILERFSAQQFPDLHSELNLSSLELGDSALYFCASSVSLGGEKLFFGSGTQLSVL.

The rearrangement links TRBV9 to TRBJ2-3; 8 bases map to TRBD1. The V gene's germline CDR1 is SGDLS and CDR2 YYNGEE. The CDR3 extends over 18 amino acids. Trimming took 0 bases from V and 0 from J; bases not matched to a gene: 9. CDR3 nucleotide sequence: TGTGCCAGCAGCGTAGTGTCGTCAGGGGGCTGGAGCACAGATACGCAGTATTTT. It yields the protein CASSVVSSGGWSTDTQYF. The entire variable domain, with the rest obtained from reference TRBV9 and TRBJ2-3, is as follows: DSGVTQTPKHLITATGQRVTLRCSPRSGDLSVYWYQQSLDQGLQFLIQYYNGEERAKGNILERFSAQQFPDLHSELNLSSLELGDSALYFCASSVVSSGGWSTDTQYFGPGTRLTVL.

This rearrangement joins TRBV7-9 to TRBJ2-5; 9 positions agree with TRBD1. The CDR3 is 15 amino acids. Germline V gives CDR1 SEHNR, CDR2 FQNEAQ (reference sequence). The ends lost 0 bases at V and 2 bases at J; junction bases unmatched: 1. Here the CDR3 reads CASSLAGTGQETQYF. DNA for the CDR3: TGTGCCAGCAGCTTAGCGGGGACAGGGCAAGAGACCCAGTACTTC.

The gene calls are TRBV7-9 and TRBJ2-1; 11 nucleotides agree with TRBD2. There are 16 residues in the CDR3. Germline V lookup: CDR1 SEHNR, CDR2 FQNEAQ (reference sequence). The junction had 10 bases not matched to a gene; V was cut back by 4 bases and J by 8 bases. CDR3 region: CASSSWGTSGLYEQFF. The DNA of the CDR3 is TGTGCCAGCAGCTCCTGGGGGACTAGCGGTTTATATGAGCAGTTCTTC.

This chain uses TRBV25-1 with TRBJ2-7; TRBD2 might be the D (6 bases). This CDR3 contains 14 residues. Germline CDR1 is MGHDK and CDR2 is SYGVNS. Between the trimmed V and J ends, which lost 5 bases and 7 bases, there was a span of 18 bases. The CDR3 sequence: CASSRGTWTSEQYF. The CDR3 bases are TGTGCCAGCAGTCGGGGGACGTGGACGTCGGAGCAGTACTTC.

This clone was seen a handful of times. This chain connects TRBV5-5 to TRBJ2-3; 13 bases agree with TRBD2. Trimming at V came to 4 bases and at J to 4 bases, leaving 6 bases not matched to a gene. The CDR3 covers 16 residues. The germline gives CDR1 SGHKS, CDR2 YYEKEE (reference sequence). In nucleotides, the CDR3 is TGTGCCAGCAGCATCACACTAGCGGGGGGGGCAGATACGCAGTATTTT. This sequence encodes CASSITLAGGADTQYF.

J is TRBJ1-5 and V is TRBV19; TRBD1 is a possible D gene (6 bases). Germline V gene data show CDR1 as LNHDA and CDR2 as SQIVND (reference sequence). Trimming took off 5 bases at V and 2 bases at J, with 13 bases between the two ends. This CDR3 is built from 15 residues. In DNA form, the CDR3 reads TGTGCCAGTAGTCAACAGGGCACGGGCAATCAGCCCCAGCATTTT. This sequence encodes CASSQQGTGNQPQHF.

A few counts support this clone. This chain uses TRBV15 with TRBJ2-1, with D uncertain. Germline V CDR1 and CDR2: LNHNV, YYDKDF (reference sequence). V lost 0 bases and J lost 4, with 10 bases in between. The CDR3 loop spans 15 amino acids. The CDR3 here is CATSRDKLLYNEQFF. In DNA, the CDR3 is TGTGCCACCAGCAGAGATAAGTTACTATACAATGAGCAGTTCTTC.

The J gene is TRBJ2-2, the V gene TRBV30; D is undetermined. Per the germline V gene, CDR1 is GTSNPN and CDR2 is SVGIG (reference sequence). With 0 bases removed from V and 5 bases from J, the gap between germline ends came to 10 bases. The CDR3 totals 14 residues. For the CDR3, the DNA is TGTGCCTGGAGTGTCCCTTCACCGACCGGGGAGCTGTTTTTT. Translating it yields CAWSVPSPTGELFF.

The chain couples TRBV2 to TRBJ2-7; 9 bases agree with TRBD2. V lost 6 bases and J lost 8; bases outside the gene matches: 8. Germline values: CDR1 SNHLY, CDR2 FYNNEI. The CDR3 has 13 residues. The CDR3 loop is CASRNLAGLQQYF. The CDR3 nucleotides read TGTGCCAGCAGAAATCTAGCGGGGCTCCAGCAGTACTTC.

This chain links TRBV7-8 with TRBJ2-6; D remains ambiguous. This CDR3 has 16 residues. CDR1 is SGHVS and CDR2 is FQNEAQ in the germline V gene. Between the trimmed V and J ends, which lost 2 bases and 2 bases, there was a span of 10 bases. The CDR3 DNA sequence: TGTGCCAGCAGCTTACCAGGACCCACTGGGGCCAACGTCCTGACTTTC. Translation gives CASSLPGPTGANVLTF.

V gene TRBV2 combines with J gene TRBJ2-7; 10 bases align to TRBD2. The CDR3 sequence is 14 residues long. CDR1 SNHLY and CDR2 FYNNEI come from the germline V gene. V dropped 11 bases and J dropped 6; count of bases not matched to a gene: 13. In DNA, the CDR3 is TGTGCCGGAAAACCGGGACTAGCGCCCTCCGAGCAGTACTTC. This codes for CAGKPGLAPSEQYF.

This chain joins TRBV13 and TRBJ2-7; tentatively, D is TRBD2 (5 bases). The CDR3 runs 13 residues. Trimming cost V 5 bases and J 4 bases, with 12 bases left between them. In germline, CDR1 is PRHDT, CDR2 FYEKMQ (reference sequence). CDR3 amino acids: CASSRRRGYEQYV. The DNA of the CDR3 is TGTGCCAGCAGCCGCCGGCGCGGGTACGAGCAGTACGTC.

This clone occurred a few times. CDR3 sequence (DNA): TGTGCCAGCAGCTTAGCGACAGGAGACAAAGCTTTCTTT. Translating gives CASSLATGDKAFF. The chain combines TRBV7-9 with TRBJ1-1; D possibly corresponds to TRBD1 (6 bases). V lost 0 bases and J lost 9, with 11 bases in between. The CDR3 totals 13 residues. Germline V lookup: CDR1 SEHNR, CDR2 FQNEAQ (reference sequence).